This T cell receptor (beta chain) was recorded in a study of blood T cell repertoires in COVID-19. The study assigned cohorts using participant-reported clinical history. V lost 3 bases to trimming and J lost 7 bases, with 6 bases between them. The CDR3 is 12 amino acids. The method was immunoSEQ multiplex PCR; TCRdb's version includes in-frame clones alone and lacks a portion of them. The sample gives almost 85,000 clones, around 89% of which show up once; more than 0.95% is in the top ten. Source material: PBMCs or T cells enriched from blood (not recorded which). The rearrangement links TRBV12-3 or TRBV12-4 to TRBJ1-4, with D unclear. The TCR comes from a woman in her fifties or sixties with acute COVID-19. In nucleotides, the CDR3 is TGTGCCAGCAGTTTCCTCAGTGAAAAACTGTTTTTT. Translation gives CASSFLSEKLFF.